This is a list of T cell receptor beta chains from one sample in a study of Ad26.COV2.S vaccination and SARS-CoV-2 variants. TCRdb's copy holds only in-frame clones and misses some; the assay was immunoSEQ multiplex PCR. The table lists 350,000 to 500,000 clones, around 90% of them singletons. The sequencing here drew on peripheral blood, taken in a trial of Ad26.COV2.S vaccine versus placebo. Receptors originate from a person between 18 and 65 years old who received the Ad26.COV2.S COVID-19 vaccine or a placebo. The CDR3 runs from the conserved cysteine through the conserved F or W. A D gene is named only where the DNA matches it firmly. Size is omitted from some rows. Given values are once, few, many or a class for expanded clones.

size: -; D: -; length: 14; J: TRBJ1-1; V: TRBV4-3; DNA: TGCGCCAGCAGCCAAGGGGCCTTGAACACTGAAGCTTTCTTT; CDR3: CASSQGALNTEAFF
size: -; D: -; length: 16; J: TRBJ1-1; V: TRBV7-2; DNA: TGTGCCAGCAGCCCTGAGGGAACCCGCCTGGGTACTGAAGCTTTCTTT; CDR3: CASSPEGTRLGTEAFF
size: -; D: -; length: 14; J: TRBJ1-6; V: TRBV7-9; DNA: TGTGCCAGCAGCCCCCGGCAGGATAATTCACCCCTCCACTTT; CDR3: CASSPRQDNSPLHF
size: -; D: -; length: 14; J: TRBJ2-2; V: TRBV5-1; DNA: TGCGCCAGCAGCTTTTCGGGATTCACCGGGGAGCTGTTTTTT; CDR3: CASSFSGFTGELFF
size: -; D: -; length: 15; J: TRBJ2-3; V: TRBV28; DNA: TGTGCCAGCAGTTTTCTCGGAATAGGGATAGATACGCAGTATTTT; CDR3: CASSFLGIGIDTQYF
size: -; D: -; length: 14; J: TRBJ1-3; V: TRBV19; DNA: TGTGCCAGTAGTATAGCGGGGTCTGGAAACACCATATATTTT; CDR3: CASSIAGSGNTIYF
size: -; D: -; length: 15; J: TRBJ2-3; V: TRBV15; DNA: TGTGCCACCAGCAGAGAATTGACAGACACAGATACGCAGTATTTT; CDR3: CATSRELTDTDTQYF
size: once; D: -; length: 13; J: TRBJ2-7; V: TRBV19; DNA: TGTGCCAGTAGTCCTGGCAGGGGCTACGAGCAGTACTTC; CDR3: CASSPGRGYEQYF
size: -; D: -; length: 12; J: TRBJ2-2; V: TRBV19; DNA: TGTGCCAGTAGACAGGTTCCCGGGGAGCTGTTTTTT; CDR3: CASRQVPGELFF
size: -; D: TRBD2; length: 15; J: TRBJ2-1; V: TRBV6-5; DNA: TGTGCCAGCAGTCCTAGCGGGAATTTCCACAATGAGCAGTTCTTC; CDR3: CASSPSGNFHNEQFF
size: -; D: -; length: 13; J: TRBJ2-1; V: TRBV27; DNA: TGTGCCAGCAGAGGGACTTACTACAATGAGCAGTTCTTC; CDR3: CASRGTYYNEQFF
size: -; D: TRBD2; length: 14; J: TRBJ2-1; V: TRBV10-3; DNA: TGTGCCATCAGTTTGTCTAGCGGGAGTAATGAGCAGTTCTTC; CDR3: CAISLSSGSNEQFF
size: -; D: -; length: 13; J: TRBJ2-2; V: TRBV7-7; DNA: TGTGCTAGCAGCTTCGCGGGACTCGGGGAGCTGTTTTTT; CDR3: CASSFAGLGELFF
size: -; D: TRBD1; length: 15; J: TRBJ1-1; V: TRBV6-5; DNA: TGTGCCAGCAGTACTGACAGGGGCCTTAACACTGAAGCTTTCTTT; CDR3: CASSTDRGLNTEAFF
size: -; D: -; length: 16; J: TRBJ1-4; V: TRBV21-1; DNA: TGTGCCAGCAGCCTCCACGAGGAGGGTGCGACTGAAAAACTGTTTTTT; CDR3: CASSLHEEGATEKLFF
size: once; D: TRBD1; length: 18; J: TRBJ2-1; V: TRBV7-8; DNA: TGTGCCAGCAGTAGCTTACGCCGGGACAGGGGGCAGTACAATGAGCAGTTCTTC; CDR3: CASSSLRRDRGQYNEQFF
size: -; D: TRBD2; length: 14; J: TRBJ2-7; V: TRBV5-5; DNA: TGTGCCAGCAGCTCCCGGGACTACCCACAGGAGCAGTACTTC; CDR3: CASSSRDYPQEQYF
size: -; D: TRBD2; length: 16; J: TRBJ2-7; V: TRBV19; DNA: TGTGCCAGTAGTGTAAACCTAGCGGGAGGGTCCTACGAGCAGTACTTC; CDR3: CASSVNLAGGSYEQYF
size: -; D: -; length: 13; J: TRBJ2-1; V: TRBV6-2/TRBV6-3; DNA: TGTGCCAGCAGCTCGGTGAGCTACAATGAGCAGTTCTTC; CDR3: CASSSVSYNEQFF
size: -; D: -; length: 15; J: TRBJ2-2; V: TRBV18; DNA: TGTGCCAGCTCACCCGGACTCCTGACGGCCGGGGAGCTGTTTTTT; CDR3: CASSPGLLTAGELFF
size: -; D: TRBD2; length: 13; J: TRBJ2-7; V: TRBV19; DNA: TGTGCCACAAGGTCTAGCGGGGCCTACGAGCAGTACTTC; CDR3: CATRSSGAYEQYF
size: -; D: -; length: 13; J: TRBJ1-2; V: TRBV28; DNA: TGTGCCAGCAGTTTAAGTGAGCACTATGGCTACACCTTC; CDR3: CASSLSEHYGYTF
size: -; D: TRBD2; length: 20; J: TRBJ2-4; V: TRBV3-1/TRBV3-2; DNA: TGTGCCAGCAGCCAAGCCCCGGGACTAGCGGGGCAACTAGCCAAAAACATTCAGTACTTC; CDR3: CASSQAPGLAGQLAKNIQYF
size: -; D: -; length: 13; J: TRBJ1-2; V: TRBV28; DNA: TGTGCCAGCAGTTTAACAAATAACTATGGCTACACCTTC; CDR3: CASSLTNNYGYTF
size: once; D: TRBD2; length: 13; J: TRBJ2-1; V: TRBV7-7; DNA: TGTGCCAGCAGCGGCGGACTAGCGGATGAGCAGTTCTTC; CDR3: CASSGGLADEQFF
size: -; D: TRBD1; length: 18; J: TRBJ1-4; V: TRBV7-9; DNA: TGTGCCAGCAGCAAACCGGGACAGGGAATAAAAGGACATGAAAAACTGTTTTTT; CDR3: CASSKPGQGIKGHEKLFF
size: -; D: -; length: 12; J: TRBJ2-5; V: TRBV9; DNA: TGTGCCAGCAGCGCCACGCAAGAGACCCAGTACTTC; CDR3: CASSATQETQYF
size: few; D: -; length: 13; J: TRBJ1-3; V: TRBV9; DNA: TGTGCCAGCAGCCCGCACACCGGAAACACCATATATTTT; CDR3: CASSPHTGNTIYF
size: -; D: TRBD1; length: 16; J: TRBJ1-2; V: TRBV13; DNA: TGTGCCAGCACCCTGGCCCCAGGGGGCGCGAACTATGGCTACACCTTC; CDR3: CASTLAPGGANYGYTF
size: once; D: TRBD1; length: 13; J: TRBJ2-4; V: TRBV5-1; DNA: TGCGCCAGCAGCCGGGACAGGGGTGACATTCAGTACTTC; CDR3: CASSRDRGDIQYF
size: -; D: -; length: 14; J: TRBJ2-1; V: TRBV19; DNA: TGTGCCAGTAGAACGGGCCACGGCTACAATGAGCAGTTCTTC; CDR3: CASRTGHGYNEQFF
size: -; D: -; length: 15; J: TRBJ2-1; V: TRBV24-1; DNA: TGTGCCACCAGTGACCGGGACACTTATAACAATGAGCAGTTCTTC; CDR3: CATSDRDTYNNEQFF
size: -; D: -; length: 15; J: TRBJ1-2; V: TRBV18; DNA: TGTGCCAGCTCACCCGGGGACGGACCTAACTATGGCTACACCTTC; CDR3: CASSPGDGPNYGYTF
size: few; D: TRBD2; length: 15; J: TRBJ2-7; V: TRBV7-9; DNA: TGTGCCAGCAGCCCAGCACTAGCGGGAGCCTACGAGCAGTACTTC; CDR3: CASSPALAGAYEQYF
size: -; D: TRBD2; length: 15; J: TRBJ2-3; V: TRBV6-6; DNA: TGTGCCACTAGGCCGACTAGCGGGAACACAGATACGCAGTATTTT; CDR3: CATRPTSGNTDTQYF
size: -; D: TRBD2; length: 15; J: TRBJ2-7; V: TRBV18; DNA: TGTGCCAGCTCACCAAGGACTAGCGGTAGTTTCGAGCAGTACTTC; CDR3: CASSPRTSGSFEQYF
size: -; D: TRBD2; length: 15; J: TRBJ2-2; V: TRBV6-4; DNA: TGTGCCAGCAGTCTGACTAGCGCCAACACCGGGGAGCTGTTTTTT; CDR3: CASSLTSANTGELFF
size: -; D: TRBD1; length: 14; J: TRBJ1-2; V: TRBV3-1/TRBV3-2; DNA: TGTGCCAGCAGCCCGGGACAGGGGATCTATGGCTACACCTTC; CDR3: CASSPGQGIYGYTF
size: -; D: TRBD2; length: 18; J: TRBJ2-5; V: TRBV7-2; DNA: TGTGCCAGCAGCTTAGGAGGGACTAGCGGGAGCACCCAAGAGACCCAGTACTTC; CDR3: CASSLGGTSGSTQETQYF
size: -; D: -; length: 13; J: TRBJ2-7; V: TRBV28; DNA: TGTGCCAGCAAGCAAGGGAGCACCTACGAGCAGTACTTC; CDR3: CASKQGSTYEQYF
size: once; D: -; length: 14; J: TRBJ1-3; V: TRBV3-1/TRBV3-2; DNA: TGTGCCAGCATCCAACAAGGGTTGGGAAACACCATATATTTT; CDR3: CASIQQGLGNTIYF
size: -; D: -; length: 15; J: TRBJ2-6; V: TRBV14; DNA: TGTGCCAGCAGCCAAACAGGGTCTGGGGCCAACGTCCTGACTTTC; CDR3: CASSQTGSGANVLTF
size: -; D: -; length: 11; J: TRBJ2-1; V: TRBV6-5; DNA: TGTGCCAGCAGTTACAGCAATGAGCAGTTCTTC; CDR3: CASSYSNEQFF
size: few; D: -; length: 15; J: TRBJ2-7; V: TRBV7-6; DNA: TGTGCCAGCAGCTTAAGTACCGGCACCTACTACGAGCAGTACTTC; CDR3: CASSLSTGTYYEQYF
size: -; D: -; length: 15; J: TRBJ2-7; V: TRBV25-1; DNA: TGTGCCAGCAGTGAATATCGGCTAGCAGGGGACGAGCAGTACTTC; CDR3: CASSEYRLAGDEQYF
size: -; D: TRBD2; length: 15; J: TRBJ2-2; V: TRBV6-5; DNA: TGTGCCAGCAGTCCCGGGACTACGAACACCGGGGAGCTGTTTTTT; CDR3: CASSPGTTNTGELFF
size: once; D: -; length: 15; J: TRBJ1-5; V: TRBV4-1; DNA: TGCGCCAGCAGCCAAGAGTTGTCAGGGAATCAGCCCCAGCATTTT; CDR3: CASSQELSGNQPQHF
size: -; D: -; length: 12; J: TRBJ1-1; V: TRBV5-8; DNA: TGTGCCAGCAGCTTGCGGGCCTCTGAAGCTTTCTTT; CDR3: CASSLRASEAFF
size: -; D: -; length: 13; J: TRBJ2-1; V: TRBV4-3; DNA: TGCGCCAGCAGCCAAGCGGTTGACTATGAGCAGTTCTTC; CDR3: CASSQAVDYEQFF
size: -; D: -; length: 17; J: TRBJ2-3; V: TRBV29-1; DNA: TGCAGCGTCACCCGCTCCGGGCAGGGATATAGCACAGATACGCAGTATTTT; CDR3: CSVTRSGQGYSTDTQYF
size: once; D: TRBD2; length: 15; J: TRBJ2-7; V: TRBV7-6; DNA: TGTGCCAGCAGCGCGGGACTAGCGGGAGCGGTCGAGCAGTACTTC; CDR3: CASSAGLAGAVEQYF